This T cell receptor beta chain was found in a study of shared clonotypes between healthy human individuals. In its sample, this clone was seen a few times. The data were produced by immunoSEQ multiplex PCR, yet TCRdb's version contains in-frame clones alone and is incomplete. The sample lists 2.3 million or so clones; about 92% were seen once. The CDR3 consists of 13 residues. The V and J ends lost 10 bases and 5 bases, in that order; junction bases with no gene match: 7. The germline CDR1 and CDR2 sequences are MNHEY and SVGAGI. Study donors comprised healthy, HIV-negative adults devoid of recent acute infection or vaccination.

The origin of this receptor is a man aged 18 to 30 in good health. Some clones in this sample may be carry-over from other donors' samples. This rearrangement joins TRBV6-5 to TRBJ2-2; 7 nucleotides line up with TRBD1. The sample taken for sequencing was naive CD4+ T cells from PBMCs. Documented subset: CD45RA+ positively selected. The DNA of the CDR3 is TGTGCCATACGGGACAGTCGAACCGGGGAGCTGTTTTTT. Its translation is CAIRDSRTGELFF.